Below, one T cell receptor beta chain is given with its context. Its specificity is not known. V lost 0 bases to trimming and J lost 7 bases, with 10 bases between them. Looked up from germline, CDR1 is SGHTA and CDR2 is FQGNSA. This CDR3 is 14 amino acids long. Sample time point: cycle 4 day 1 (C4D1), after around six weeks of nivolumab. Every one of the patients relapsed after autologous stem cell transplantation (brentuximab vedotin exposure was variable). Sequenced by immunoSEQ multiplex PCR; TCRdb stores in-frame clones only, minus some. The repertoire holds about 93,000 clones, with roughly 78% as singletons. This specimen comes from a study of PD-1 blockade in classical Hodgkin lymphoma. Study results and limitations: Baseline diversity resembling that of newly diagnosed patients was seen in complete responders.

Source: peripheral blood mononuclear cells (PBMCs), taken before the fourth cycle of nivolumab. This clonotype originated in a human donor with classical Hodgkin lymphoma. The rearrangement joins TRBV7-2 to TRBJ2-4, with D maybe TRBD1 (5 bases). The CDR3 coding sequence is TGTGCCAGCAGCTTAGCCCCACAGGAGAACATTCAGTACTTC. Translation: CASSLAPQENIQYF. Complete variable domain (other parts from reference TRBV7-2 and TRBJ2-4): GAGVSQSPSNKVTEKGKDVELRCDPISGHTALYWYRQSLGQGLEFLIYFQGNSAPDKSGLPSDRFSAERTGGSVSTLTIQRTQQEDSAVYLCASSLAPQENIQYFGAGTRLSVL.